Following are 16 T cell receptor beta chains from one sample sequenced in a study of cytotoxic CD8 clonotypes in ibrutinib-treated CLL. Clones were read by immunoSEQ multiplex PCR, and TCRdb kept only the in-frame ones, dropping some. In the table there are tens of thousands of clones, around 53% of which are singletons. Sequences were derived from PBMCs, sampled before ibrutinib treatment. Every receptor here comes from a human donor with chronic lymphocytic leukemia.

V gene TRBV27 combines with J gene TRBJ2-5; weak D call: TRBD2 (5 bases). This CDR3 region has 14 residues. V was cut by 5 bases and J by 0 bases, with 10 bases left in between. Germline assignment: CDR1 MNHEY and CDR2 SMNVEV (reference sequence). The CDR3 sequence: CASSERGHQETQYF. As DNA, the CDR3 is TGTGCCAGCAGTGAGCGCGGGCACCAAGAGACCCAGTACTTC.

Only a few counts were recorded for this clone. This rearrangement joins TRBV19 to TRBJ1-2; 8 bases align to TRBD1. Trimming cost V 7 bases and J 7 bases; bases outside gene matches: 11. Looked up from germline, CDR1 is LNHDA and CDR2 is SQIVND (reference sequence). CDR3 size: 14 residues. CDR3 in amino acids: CASNFDRGAGGYTF. CDR3 in DNA: TGTGCCAGTAACTTTGACAGGGGCGCAGGTGGCTACACCTTC.

V is TRBV27 and J is TRBJ2-2, with TRBD2 matching over 11 bases. Trimming took 7 bases from V and 4 from J; bases not matched to a gene: 5. The CDR3 consists of 15 residues. Germline CDR1 reads MNHEY; CDR2 reads SMNVEV (reference sequence). The CDR3: CASTLSGGGTGELFF. The CDR3 DNA reads TGTGCCAGCACCCTTAGCGGGGGGGGCACCGGGGAGCTGTTTTTT.

The V call is TRBV6-5, the J call TRBJ2-3; TRBD2 aligns across 11 bases. CDR3 length: 14 amino acids. From germline, CDR1 is MNHEY and CDR2 SVGAGI. V lost 7 bases, J lost 8 bases, and 8 bases stayed unmatched. The CDR3, as DNA: TGTGCCAGCACCCGACTAGCGGGGACCGCTACGCAGTATTTT. Amino acid sequence: CASTRLAGTATQYF.

This clone was observed a handful of times. This sequence joins TRBV4-1 and TRBJ2-7, with D perhaps given as TRBD1 or TRBD2 (5 bases each). The germline V gene encodes CDR1 MGHRA and CDR2 YSYEKL. CDR3 length: 15 amino acids. V shed 0 bases and J shed 2 bases, with 11 bases lying between them. CDR3 sequence: CASSQEPGRAYEQYF. CDR3 nucleotides: TGCGCCAGCAGCCAAGAGCCGGGGCGGGCCTACGAGCAGTACTTC.

V gene TRBV7-2 combines with J gene TRBJ2-3; D possibly corresponds to TRBD1 (6 bases). The CDR3 spans 15 residues. V lost 1 base and J lost 2, with 10 bases in between. The germline CDR1 and CDR2 sequences are SGHTA and FQGNSA. CDR3: CASSLDRVTTDTQYF. The CDR3 nucleotides read TGTGCCAGCAGCTTAGACAGGGTAACCACAGATACGCAGTATTTT. Variable domain in full (rest from reference TRBV7-2 and TRBJ2-3): GAGVSQSPSNKVTEKGKDVELRCDPISGHTALYWYRQSLGQGLEFLIYFQGNSAPDKSGLPSDRFSAERTGGSVSTLTIQRTQQEDSAVYLCASSLDRVTTDTQYFGPGTRLTVL.

This clone was recorded a few times. The chain joins TRBV7-9 to TRBJ1-6; D not resolved. The CDR3 sequence is 15 residues long. Germline V gene data show CDR1 as SEHNR and CDR2 as FQNEAQ (reference sequence). V was cut by 6 bases and J by 7 bases, with 16 bases left in between. In DNA form, the CDR3 reads TGTGCCAGCAGTCCCCCTGGCACGGAAAATTCACCCCTCCACTTT. Translation: CASSPPGTENSPLHF. Full variable domain (rest looked up from reference TRBV7-9 and TRBJ1-6): DTGVSQNPRHKITKRGQNVTFRCDPISEHNRLYWYRQTLGQGPEFLTYFQNEAQLEKSRLLSDRFSAERPKGSFSTLEIQRTEQGDSAMYLCASSPPGTENSPLHFGNGTRLTVT.

The chain links TRBV5-6 to TRBJ2-2, with no clear D. The ends were cut back, 1 base at V and 1 base at J, with 11 bases in the middle. CDR1 and CDR2 (germline): SGHDT, YYEEEE. The CDR3 runs to 16 residues. The CDR3 DNA reads TGTGCCAGCAGCTTGAGGGTAAACTTGAACACCGGGGAGCTGTTTTTT. Encoded protein: CASSLRVNLNTGELFF.

In its sample, this clone was seen many times. The chain recombines TRBV27 with TRBJ2-1, with a possible D match to TRBD2 (6 bases). V gave up 1 base and J gave up 7 bases, with 14 bases separating them. CDR1 and CDR2 from the germline V gene are MNHEY and SMNVEV (reference sequence). This CDR3 contains 15 residues. The CDR3 DNA is TGTGCCAGCAGTTTATTCCAGGGACTTAAGAATGAGCAGTTCTTC. Protein sequence: CASSLFQGLKNEQFF.

This chain joins TRBV7-9 and TRBJ1-1; no clear D gene. The CDR3 runs 15 residues. The germline CDR1 and CDR2 sequences are SEHNR and FQNEAQ (reference sequence). V was pared by 5 bases and J by 0 bases, with 13 bases between. The CDR3 sequence: CASSRGGPMNTEAFF. The CDR3 DNA reads as TGTGCCAGCAGCCGCGGTGGGCCCATGAACACTGAAGCTTTCTTT. The whole variable domain, filled in from reference TRBV7-9 and TRBJ1-1, reads DTGVSQNPRHKITKRGQNVTFRCDPISEHNRLYWYRQTLGQGPEFLTYFQNEAQLEKSRLLSDRFSAERPKGSFSTLEIQRTEQGDSAMYLCASSRGGPMNTEAFFGQGTRLTVV.

This rearrangement joins TRBV5-1 to TRBJ2-7, with D possibly TRBD1 on 6 matching bases. This CDR3 region has 16 residues. Per germline, CDR1 SGHRS and CDR2 YFSETQ. The germline V and J ends were trimmed by 4 bases and 6 bases, with 23 bases remaining between them. For the CDR3, the DNA is TGCGCCAGCAGCCCCTTCCCCCCACAGGGAGCCGCCGAGCAGTACTTC. The encoded protein is CASSPFPPQGAAEQYF.

This clone has just a few counts. J is TRBJ2-7 and V is TRBV19; possible D gene TRBD2, 5 bases. Trimming left V 6 bases short and J 5 bases short, with 8 bases between. The CDR3 runs 11 residues. Germline V gene data show CDR1 as LNHDA and CDR2 as SQIVND (reference sequence). The CDR3 nucleotides are TGTGCCAGTAGAACCGGGGACGAGCAGTACTTC. This codes for CASRTGDEQYF.

The chain employs TRBV28 and TRBJ1-2; TRBD1 matches at 8 bases. CDR1 MDHEN and CDR2 SYDVKM come from the germline V gene. J was trimmed by 2 bases and V by 2 bases; bases with no gene match: 7. This CDR3 spans 16 amino acids. CDR3 in amino acids: CASSLTAGGRNYGYTF. The DNA of the CDR3 is TGTGCCAGCAGTTTAACGGCAGGGGGCAGGAACTATGGCTACACCTTC.

V and J are TRBV4-1 and TRBJ2-3; 12 bases line up with TRBD2. Germline trimming cut 0 bases from V and 6 bases from J; bases unmatched to any gene: 10. The CDR3 consists of 18 residues. CDR1 is MGHRA, CDR2 YSYEKL, per germline. This chain's CDR3 is CASSQDRGLAGTPDTQYF. As DNA, the CDR3 is TGCGCCAGCAGCCAAGATCGAGGACTAGCGGGGACCCCGGATACGCAGTATTTT.

The rearrangement links TRBV28 to TRBJ1-2, with D maybe TRBD1 (6 bases). From germline, CDR1 is MDHEN and CDR2 SYDVKM. The CDR3 is 14 residues long. Trimming pared 5 bases from V and 4 bases from J, leaving 14 bases between. The CDR3 sequence: CASSPPGQRYGYTF. The CDR3 coding sequence is TGTGCCAGCAGTCCTCCGGGACAACGCTATGGCTACACCTTC.

This chain connects TRBV19 to TRBJ1-2; 7 nucleotides align to TRBD1. Germline V gene data show CDR1 as LNHDA and CDR2 as SQIVND (reference sequence). The trim removed 8 bases at V and 4 bases at J, leaving 13 bases unmatched. CDR3 length: 15 residues. The CDR3 sequence is CASVTTGFGSYGYTF. The CDR3 region has the DNA TGTGCCAGTGTTACGACAGGGTTTGGGAGCTATGGCTACACCTTC.